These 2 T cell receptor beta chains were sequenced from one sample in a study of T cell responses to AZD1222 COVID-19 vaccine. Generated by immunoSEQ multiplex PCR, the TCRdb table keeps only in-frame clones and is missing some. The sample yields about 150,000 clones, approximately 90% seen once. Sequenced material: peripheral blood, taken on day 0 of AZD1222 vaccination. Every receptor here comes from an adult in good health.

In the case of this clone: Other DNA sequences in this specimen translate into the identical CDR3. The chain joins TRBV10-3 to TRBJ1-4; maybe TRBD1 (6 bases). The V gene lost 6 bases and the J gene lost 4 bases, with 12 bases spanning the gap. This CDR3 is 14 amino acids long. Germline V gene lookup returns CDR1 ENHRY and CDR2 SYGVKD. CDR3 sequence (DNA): TGTGCCATCAGGCCGACAGGCGATAATGAAAAACTGTTTTTT. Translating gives CAIRPTGDNEKLFF.

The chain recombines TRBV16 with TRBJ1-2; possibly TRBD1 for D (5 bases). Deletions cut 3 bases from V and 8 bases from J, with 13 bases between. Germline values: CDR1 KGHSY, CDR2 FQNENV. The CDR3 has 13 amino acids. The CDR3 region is CASSHRGGFGYTF. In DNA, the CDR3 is TGTGCCAGCAGCCATCGGGGGGGATTCGGCTACACCTTC.